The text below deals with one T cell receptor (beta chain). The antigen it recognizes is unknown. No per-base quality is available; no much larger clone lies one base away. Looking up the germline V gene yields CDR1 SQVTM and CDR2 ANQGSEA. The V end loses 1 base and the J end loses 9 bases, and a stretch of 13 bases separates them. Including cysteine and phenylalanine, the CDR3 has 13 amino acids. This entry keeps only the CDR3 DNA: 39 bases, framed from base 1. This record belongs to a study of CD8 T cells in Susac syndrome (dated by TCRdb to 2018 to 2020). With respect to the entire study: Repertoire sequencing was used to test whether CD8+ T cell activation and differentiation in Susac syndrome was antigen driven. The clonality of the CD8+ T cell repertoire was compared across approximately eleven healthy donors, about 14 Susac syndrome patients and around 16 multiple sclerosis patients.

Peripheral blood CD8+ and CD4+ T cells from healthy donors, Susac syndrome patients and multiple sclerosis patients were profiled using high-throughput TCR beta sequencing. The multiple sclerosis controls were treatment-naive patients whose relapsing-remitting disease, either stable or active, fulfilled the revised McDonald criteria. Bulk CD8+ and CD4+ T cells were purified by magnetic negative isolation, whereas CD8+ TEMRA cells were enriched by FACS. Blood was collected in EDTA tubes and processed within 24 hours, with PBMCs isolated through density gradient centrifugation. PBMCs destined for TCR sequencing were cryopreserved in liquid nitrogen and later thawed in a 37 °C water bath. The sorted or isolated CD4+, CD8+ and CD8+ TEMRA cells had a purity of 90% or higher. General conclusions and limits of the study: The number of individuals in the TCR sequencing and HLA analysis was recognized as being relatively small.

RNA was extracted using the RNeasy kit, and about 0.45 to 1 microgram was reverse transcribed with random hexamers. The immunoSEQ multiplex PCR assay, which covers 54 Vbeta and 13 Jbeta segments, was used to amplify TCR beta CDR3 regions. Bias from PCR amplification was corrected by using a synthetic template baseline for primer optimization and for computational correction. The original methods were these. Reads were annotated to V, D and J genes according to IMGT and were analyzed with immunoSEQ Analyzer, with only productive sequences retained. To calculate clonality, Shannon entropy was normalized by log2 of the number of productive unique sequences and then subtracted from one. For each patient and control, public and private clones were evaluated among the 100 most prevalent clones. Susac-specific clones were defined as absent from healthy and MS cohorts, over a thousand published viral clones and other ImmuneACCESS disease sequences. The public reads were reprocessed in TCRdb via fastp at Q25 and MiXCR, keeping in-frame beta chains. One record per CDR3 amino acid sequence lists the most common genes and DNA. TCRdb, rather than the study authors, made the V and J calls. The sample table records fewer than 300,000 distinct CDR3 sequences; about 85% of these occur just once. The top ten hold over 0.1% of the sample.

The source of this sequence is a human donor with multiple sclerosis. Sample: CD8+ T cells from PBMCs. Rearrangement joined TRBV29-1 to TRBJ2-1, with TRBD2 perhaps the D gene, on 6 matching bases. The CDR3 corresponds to CSVEGGFGGEQFF. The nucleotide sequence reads TGCAGCGTTGAAGGCGGGTTCGGGGGTGAGCAGTTCTTC.